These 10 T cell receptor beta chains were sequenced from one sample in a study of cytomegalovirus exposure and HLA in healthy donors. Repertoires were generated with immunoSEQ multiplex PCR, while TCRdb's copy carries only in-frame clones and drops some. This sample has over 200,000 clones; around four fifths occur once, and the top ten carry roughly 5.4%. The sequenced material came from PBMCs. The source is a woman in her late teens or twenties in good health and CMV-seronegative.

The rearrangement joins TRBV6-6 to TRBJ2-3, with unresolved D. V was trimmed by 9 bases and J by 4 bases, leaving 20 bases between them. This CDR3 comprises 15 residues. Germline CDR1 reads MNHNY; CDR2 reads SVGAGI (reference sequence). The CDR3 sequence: CASCDFKGPADTQYF. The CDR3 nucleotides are TGTGCCAGTTGCGATTTTAAAGGGCCCGCAGATACGCAGTATTTT.

CDR3 in DNA: TGTGCCAGCAGTTACGGACAGAATACGCAGTATTTT. Protein product: CASSYGQNTQYF. The chain employs TRBV6-5 and TRBJ2-3; D perhaps matches TRBD1 (6 bases). Looked up from germline, CDR1 is MNHEY and CDR2 is SVGAGI. V gave up 2 bases and J gave up 7 bases, with 7 bases separating them. This CDR3 region has 12 residues.

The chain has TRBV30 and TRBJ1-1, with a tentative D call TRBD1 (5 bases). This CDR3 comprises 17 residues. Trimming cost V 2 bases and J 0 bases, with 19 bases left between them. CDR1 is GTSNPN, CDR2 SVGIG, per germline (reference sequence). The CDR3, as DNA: TGTGCCTGGAGTTCCCGTAGGGGACTCTTTATGAACACTGAAGCTTTCTTT. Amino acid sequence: CAWSSRRGLFMNTEAFF. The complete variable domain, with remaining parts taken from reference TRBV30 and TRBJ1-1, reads SQTIHQWPATLVQPVGSPLSLECTVEGTSNPNLYWYRQAAGRGLQLLFYSVGIGQISSEVPQNLSASRPQDRQFILSSKKLLLSDSGFYLCAWSSRRGLFMNTEAFFGQGTRLTVV.

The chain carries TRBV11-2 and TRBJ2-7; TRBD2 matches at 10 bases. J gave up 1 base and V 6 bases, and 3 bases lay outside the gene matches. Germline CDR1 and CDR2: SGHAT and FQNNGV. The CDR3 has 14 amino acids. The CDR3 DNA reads TGTGCCAGCAGGCCAGCGGGGGGGTCCTACGAGCAGTACTTC. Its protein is CASRPAGGSYEQYF.

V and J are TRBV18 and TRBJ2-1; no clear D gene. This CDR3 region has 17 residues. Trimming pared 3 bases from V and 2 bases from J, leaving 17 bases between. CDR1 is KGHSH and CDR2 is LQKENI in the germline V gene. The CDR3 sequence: CASSPYPVGGAYNEQFF. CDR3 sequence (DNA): TGTGCCAGCTCACCTTATCCGGTGGGCGGAGCCTACAATGAGCAGTTCTTC.

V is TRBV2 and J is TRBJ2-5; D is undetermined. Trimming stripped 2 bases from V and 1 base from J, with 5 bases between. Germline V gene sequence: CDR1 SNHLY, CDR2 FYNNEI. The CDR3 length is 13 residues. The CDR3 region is CASSETFQETQYF. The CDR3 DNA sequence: TGTGCCAGCAGTGAAACTTTCCAAGAGACCCAGTACTTC.

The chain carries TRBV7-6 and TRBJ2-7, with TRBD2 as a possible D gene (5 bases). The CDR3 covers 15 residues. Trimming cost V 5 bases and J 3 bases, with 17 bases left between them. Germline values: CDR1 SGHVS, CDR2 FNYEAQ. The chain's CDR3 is CASSPRIGGFYEQYF. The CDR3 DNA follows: TGTGCCAGCAGCCCTCGGATCGGCGGGTTCTACGAGCAGTACTTC.

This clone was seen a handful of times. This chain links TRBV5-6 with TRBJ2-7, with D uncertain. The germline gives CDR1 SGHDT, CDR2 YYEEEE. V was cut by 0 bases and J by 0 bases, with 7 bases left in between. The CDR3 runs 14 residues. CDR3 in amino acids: CASSLGLISYEQYF. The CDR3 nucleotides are TGTGCCAGCAGCTTGGGTCTGATCTCCTACGAGCAGTACTTC.

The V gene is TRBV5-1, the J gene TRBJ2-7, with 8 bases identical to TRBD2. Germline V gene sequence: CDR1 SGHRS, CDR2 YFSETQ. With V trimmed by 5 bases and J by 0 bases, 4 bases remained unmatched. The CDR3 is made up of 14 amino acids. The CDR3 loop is CASSSTSASYEQYF. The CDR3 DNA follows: TGCGCCAGCAGTTCGACTAGCGCCTCCTACGAGCAGTACTTC.

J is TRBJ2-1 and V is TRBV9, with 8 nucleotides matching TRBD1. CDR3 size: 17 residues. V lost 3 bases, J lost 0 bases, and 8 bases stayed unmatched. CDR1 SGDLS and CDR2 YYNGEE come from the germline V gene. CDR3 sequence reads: CASSASGTGDSYNEQFF. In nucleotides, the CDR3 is TGTGCCAGCAGCGCGTCCGGGACAGGCGACTCCTACAATGAGCAGTTCTTC.